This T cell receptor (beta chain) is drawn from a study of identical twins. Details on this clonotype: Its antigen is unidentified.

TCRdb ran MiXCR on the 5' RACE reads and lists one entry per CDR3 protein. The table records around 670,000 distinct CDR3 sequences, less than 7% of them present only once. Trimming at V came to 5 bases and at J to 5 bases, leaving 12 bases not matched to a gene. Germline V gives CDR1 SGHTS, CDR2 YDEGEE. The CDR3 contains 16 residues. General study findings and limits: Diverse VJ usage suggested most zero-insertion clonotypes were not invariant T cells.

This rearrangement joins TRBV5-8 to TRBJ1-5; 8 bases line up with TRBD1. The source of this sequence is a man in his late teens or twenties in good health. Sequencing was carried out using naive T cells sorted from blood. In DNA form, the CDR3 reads TGTGCCAGCAGTCACGGACAGGGCGGCGATTATCAGCCCCAGCATTTT. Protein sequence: CASSHGQGGDYQPQHF.